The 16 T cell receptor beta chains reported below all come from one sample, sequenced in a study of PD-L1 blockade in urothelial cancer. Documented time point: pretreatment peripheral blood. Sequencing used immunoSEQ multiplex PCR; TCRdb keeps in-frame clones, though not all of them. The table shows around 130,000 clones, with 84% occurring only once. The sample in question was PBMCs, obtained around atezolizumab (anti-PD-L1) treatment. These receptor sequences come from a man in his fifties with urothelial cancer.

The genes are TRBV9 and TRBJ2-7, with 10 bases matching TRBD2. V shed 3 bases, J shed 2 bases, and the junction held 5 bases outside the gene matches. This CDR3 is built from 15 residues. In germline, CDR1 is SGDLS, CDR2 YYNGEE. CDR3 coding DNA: TGTGCCAGCAGCGGGGAAGCGGGAGGGCCCTACGAGCAGTACTTC. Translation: CASSGEAGGPYEQYF.

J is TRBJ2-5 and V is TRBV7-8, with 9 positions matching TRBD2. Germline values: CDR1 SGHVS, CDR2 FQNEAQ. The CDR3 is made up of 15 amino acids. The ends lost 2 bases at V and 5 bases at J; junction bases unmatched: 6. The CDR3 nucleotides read TGTGCCAGCAGCTTAAATGGACTAGCGCGGGAGACCCAGTACTTC. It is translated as CASSLNGLARETQYF.

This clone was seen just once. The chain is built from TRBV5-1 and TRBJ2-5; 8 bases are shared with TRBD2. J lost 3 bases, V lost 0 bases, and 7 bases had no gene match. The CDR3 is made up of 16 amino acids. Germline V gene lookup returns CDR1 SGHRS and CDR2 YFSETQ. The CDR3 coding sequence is TGCGCCAGCAGCTTGGCCCACGGGAGGGCCGAAGAGACCCAGTACTTC. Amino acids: CASSLAHGRAEETQYF.

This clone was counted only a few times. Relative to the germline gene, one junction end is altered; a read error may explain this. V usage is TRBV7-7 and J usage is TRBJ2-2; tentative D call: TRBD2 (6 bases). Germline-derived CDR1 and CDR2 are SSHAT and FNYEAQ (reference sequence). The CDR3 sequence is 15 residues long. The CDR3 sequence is CASSSWDGAGGELFF. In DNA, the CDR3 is TGTGCTAGCAGCTCCTGGGATGGAGCGGGCGGGGAGCTGTTTTTT.

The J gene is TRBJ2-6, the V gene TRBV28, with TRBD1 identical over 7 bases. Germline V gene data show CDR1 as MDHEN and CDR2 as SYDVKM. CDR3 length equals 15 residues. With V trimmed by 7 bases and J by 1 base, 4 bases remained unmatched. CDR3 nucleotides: TGTGCCAGCATCTCCAGGGGGTCTGGGGCCAACGTCCTGACTTTC. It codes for CASISRGSGANVLTF.

DNA for the CDR3: TGTGTTTCAGCGGGATCGGTTGGGGCCAACGTCCTGACTTTC. It codes for CVSAGSVGANVLTF. This sequence joins TRBV18 and TRBJ2-6; 7 nucleotides agree with TRBD2. The CDR3 is made up of 14 amino acids. The germline CDR1 and CDR2 sequences are KGHSH and LQKENI. Looking up the rest from reference TRBV18 and TRBJ2-6 gives the full variable domain: NAGVMQNPRHLVRRRGQEARLRCSPMKGHSHVYWYRQLPEEGLKFMVYLQKENIIDESGMPKERFSAEFPKEGPSILRIQQVVRGDSAAYFCVSAGSVGANVLTFGAGSRLTVL.

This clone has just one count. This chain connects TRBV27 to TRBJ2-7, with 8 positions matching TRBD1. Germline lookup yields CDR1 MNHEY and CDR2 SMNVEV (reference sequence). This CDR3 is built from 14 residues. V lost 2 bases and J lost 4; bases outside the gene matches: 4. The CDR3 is CASSLTQGEYEQYF. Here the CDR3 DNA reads TGTGCCAGCAGTTTAACACAGGGGGAGTACGAGCAGTACTTC.

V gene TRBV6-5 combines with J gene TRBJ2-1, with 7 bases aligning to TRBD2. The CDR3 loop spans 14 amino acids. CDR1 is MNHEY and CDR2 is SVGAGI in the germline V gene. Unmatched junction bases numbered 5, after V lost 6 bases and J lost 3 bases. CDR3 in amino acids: CASRGRTSYNEQFF. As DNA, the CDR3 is TGTGCCAGCAGGGGTAGGACTAGCTACAATGAGCAGTTCTTC.

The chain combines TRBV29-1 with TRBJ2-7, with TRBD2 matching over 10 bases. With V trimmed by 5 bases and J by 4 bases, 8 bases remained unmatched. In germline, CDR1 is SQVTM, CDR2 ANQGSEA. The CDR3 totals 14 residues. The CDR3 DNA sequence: TGCAGCGTTACAGGGGCTAGCGGGAGATACGAGCAGTACTTC. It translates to CSVTGASGRYEQYF.

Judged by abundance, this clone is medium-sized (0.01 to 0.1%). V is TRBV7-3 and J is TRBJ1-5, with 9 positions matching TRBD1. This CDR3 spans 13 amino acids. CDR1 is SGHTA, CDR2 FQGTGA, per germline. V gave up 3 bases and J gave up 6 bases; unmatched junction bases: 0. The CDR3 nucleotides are TGTGCCAGCAGCTTGACAGGGGGTCAGCCCCAGCATTTT. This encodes CASSLTGGQPQHF.

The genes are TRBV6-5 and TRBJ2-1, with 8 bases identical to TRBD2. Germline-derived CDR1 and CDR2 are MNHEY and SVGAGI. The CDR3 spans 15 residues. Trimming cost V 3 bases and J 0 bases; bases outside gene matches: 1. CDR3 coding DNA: TGTGCCAGCAGTTATCTAGCGGGCTCCTACAATGAGCAGTTCTTC. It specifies CASSYLAGSYNEQFF.

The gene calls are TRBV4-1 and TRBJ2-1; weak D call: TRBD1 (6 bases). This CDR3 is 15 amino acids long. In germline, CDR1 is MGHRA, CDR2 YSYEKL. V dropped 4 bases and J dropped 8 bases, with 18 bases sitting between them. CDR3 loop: CASSLRHRVFDEQFF. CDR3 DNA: TGCGCCAGCAGCCTAAGACACAGGGTGTTCGATGAGCAGTTCTTC.

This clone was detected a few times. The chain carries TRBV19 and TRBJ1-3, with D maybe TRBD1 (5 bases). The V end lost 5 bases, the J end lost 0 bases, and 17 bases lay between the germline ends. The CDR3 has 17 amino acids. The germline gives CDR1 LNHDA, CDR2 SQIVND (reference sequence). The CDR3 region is CASSPWGDVLSGNTIYF. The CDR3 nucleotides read TGTGCCAGTAGTCCCTGGGGGGACGTGCTCTCTGGAAACACCATATATTTT.

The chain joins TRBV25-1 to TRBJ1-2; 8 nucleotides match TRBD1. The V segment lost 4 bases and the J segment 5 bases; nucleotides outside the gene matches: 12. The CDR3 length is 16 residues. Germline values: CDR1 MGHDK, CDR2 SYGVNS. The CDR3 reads CASSAPPGQADYGYTF. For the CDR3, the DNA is TGTGCCAGCAGTGCCCCTCCGGGACAGGCCGATTATGGCTACACCTTC.

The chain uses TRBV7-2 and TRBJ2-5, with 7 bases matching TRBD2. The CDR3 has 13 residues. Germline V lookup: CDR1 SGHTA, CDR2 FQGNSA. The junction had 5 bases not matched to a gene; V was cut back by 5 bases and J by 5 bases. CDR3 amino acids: CASSRGGLETQYF. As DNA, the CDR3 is TGTGCCAGCAGCCGGGGAGGGTTGGAGACCCAGTACTTC.

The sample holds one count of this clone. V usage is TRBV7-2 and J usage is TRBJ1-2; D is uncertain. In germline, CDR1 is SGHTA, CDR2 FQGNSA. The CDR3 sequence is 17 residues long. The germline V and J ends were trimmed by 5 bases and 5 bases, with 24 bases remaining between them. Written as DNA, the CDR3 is TGTGCCAGCAGCGGTACGGCCCGGGAACACCGCTCTTATGGCTACACCTTC. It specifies CASSGTAREHRSYGYTF.